A selection of T cell receptor beta chains follows, all from one sample in a study of blood T cell repertoires in COVID-19. TCRdb's table, derived via immunoSEQ multiplex PCR, lists solely in-frame clones and lacks some. Among about 86,000 clones listed, over 70% were seen once. Input material: peripheral blood. The origin of the receptors is a human donor in a cohort sampled during active COVID-19. CDR3s include the opening cysteine and the closing phenylalanine or tryptophan. The D gene is left open where the match is weak. Clone size is stated in some rows and not others, as once, few, many or a class when expanded.

d_call: NA
v_call: TRBV7-2
clone_size: NA
j_call: TRBJ1-5
cdr3_nt: TGTGCCAGCACCCTAGGGGTAAGCAATCAGCCCCAGCATTTT
cdr3_aa: CASTLGVSNQPQHF

d_call: NA
v_call: TRBV25-1
clone_size: NA
j_call: TRBJ2-4
cdr3_nt: TGTGCCAGCAGTCCGCCGGACAGCAAAAACATTCAGTACTTC
cdr3_aa: CASSPPDSKNIQYF

d_call: TRBD1
v_call: TRBV6-5
clone_size: once
j_call: TRBJ2-6
cdr3_nt: TGTGCCAGCACCACAGGGGGCGCTGGGGCCAACGTCCTGACTTTC
cdr3_aa: CASTTGGAGANVLTF

d_call: NA
v_call: TRBV5-6
clone_size: NA
j_call: TRBJ1-2
cdr3_nt: TGTGCCAGCAGCTTGGAAGTAGTAGGCGCAGGGTATGGCTACACCTTC
cdr3_aa: CASSLEVVGAGYGYTF

d_call: TRBD2
v_call: TRBV5-1
clone_size: NA
j_call: TRBJ2-2
cdr3_nt: TGCGCCAGCAGCGAAGCGGGATTCAACACCGGGGAGCTGTTTTTT
cdr3_aa: CASSEAGFNTGELFF

d_call: NA
v_call: TRBV18
clone_size: NA
j_call: TRBJ1-5
cdr3_nt: TGTGCCAGCTCACCATTGGGGGCTAGCAATCAGCCCCAGCATTTT
cdr3_aa: CASSPLGASNQPQHF

d_call: NA
v_call: TRBV3-1/TRBV3-2
clone_size: NA
j_call: TRBJ2-2
cdr3_nt: TGTGCCAGCAACGGGCGGGGTAACACCGGGGAGCTGTTTTTT
cdr3_aa: CASNGRGNTGELFF

d_call: TRBD2
v_call: TRBV18
clone_size: NA
j_call: TRBJ2-7
cdr3_nt: TGTGCCAGCTCCCTCCGGAGCGGGAGTTCCTACGAGCAGTACTTC
cdr3_aa: CASSLRSGSSYEQYF

d_call: NA
v_call: TRBV28
clone_size: NA
j_call: TRBJ2-6
cdr3_nt: TGTGCCACCTGGGACTCAGGGATGACTGGGGCCAACGTCCTGACTTTC
cdr3_aa: CATWDSGMTGANVLTF

d_call: NA
v_call: TRBV19
clone_size: NA
j_call: TRBJ1-6
cdr3_nt: TGTGCCAGTAGTATAGGAGCCGTTGCCCTCCGGAATTCACCCCTCCACTTT
cdr3_aa: CASSIGAVALRNSPLHF

d_call: NA
v_call: TRBV28
clone_size: NA
j_call: TRBJ1-5
cdr3_nt: TGTGCCAGCGGGTACGGGGGGCCCCAGCATTTT
cdr3_aa: CASGYGGPQHF

d_call: NA
v_call: TRBV6-6
clone_size: NA
j_call: TRBJ1-6
cdr3_nt: TGTGCCAGCAGTTACAACAGGGAGGGAAGTTCACCCCTCCACTTT
cdr3_aa: CASSYNREGSSPLHF

d_call: NA
v_call: TRBV28
clone_size: once
j_call: TRBJ2-7
cdr3_nt: TGTGCCAGCAGGCAGGTACGGGATCCCTCCTACGAGCAGTACTTC
cdr3_aa: CASRQVRDPSYEQYF

d_call: NA
v_call: TRBV18
clone_size: NA
j_call: TRBJ2-1
cdr3_nt: TGTGCCAGCTCAACCCGGCCAGGCGATGAGCAGTTCTTC
cdr3_aa: CASSTRPGDEQFF

d_call: TRBD1
v_call: TRBV28
clone_size: few
j_call: TRBJ2-5
cdr3_nt: TGTGCCAGCAGAACAGGGGGCCTCGAAGAGACCCAGTACTTC
cdr3_aa: CASRTGGLEETQYF

d_call: TRBD1
v_call: TRBV5-4
clone_size: NA
j_call: TRBJ2-7
cdr3_nt: TGTGCCAGCAGCTTGGGGCAGGGGGATCCCTACGAGCAGTACTTC
cdr3_aa: CASSLGQGDPYEQYF

d_call: TRBD2
v_call: TRBV5-1
clone_size: NA
j_call: TRBJ2-1
cdr3_nt: TGCGCCAGCAGCTTGGCATTAGCGGGAATGGATGAGCAGTTCTTC
cdr3_aa: CASSLALAGMDEQFF

d_call: TRBD1
v_call: TRBV27
clone_size: few
j_call: TRBJ1-5
cdr3_nt: TGTGCCAGCAGTTCATCAGGGGGCGGTGGTAGCAATCAGCCCCAGCATTTT
cdr3_aa: CASSSSGGGGSNQPQHF

d_call: TRBD2
v_call: TRBV30
clone_size: NA
j_call: TRBJ2-5
cdr3_nt: TGTGCCTGGATACCCTCCCCCCGACAGGGGAGGACTAGCGGGAGTCTTGAGACCCAGTACTTC
cdr3_aa: CAWIPSPRQGRTSGSLETQYF

d_call: TRBD2
v_call: TRBV27
clone_size: NA
j_call: TRBJ2-5
cdr3_nt: TGTGCCAGCAGTTCGGGGGGACGTCAAGAGACCCAGTACTTC
cdr3_aa: CASSSGGRQETQYF

d_call: NA
v_call: TRBV18
clone_size: NA
j_call: TRBJ1-1
cdr3_nt: TGTGCCAGCTCACCAAGAGGGAACACTGAAGCTTTCTTT
cdr3_aa: CASSPRGNTEAFF

d_call: NA
v_call: TRBV7-9
clone_size: NA
j_call: TRBJ2-4
cdr3_nt: TGTGCCAGCAGCTTGGGCGGGGGCACAAACATTCAGTACTTC
cdr3_aa: CASSLGGGTNIQYF

d_call: NA
v_call: TRBV27
clone_size: NA
j_call: TRBJ1-5
cdr3_nt: TGTGCCAGCAGTCACTTCGAAGGAGGGCCGTCGCATTTT
cdr3_aa: CASSHFEGGPSHF

d_call: TRBD2
v_call: TRBV28
clone_size: few
j_call: TRBJ2-2
cdr3_nt: TGTGCCAGCAGTCCCCCGGGGGGGGCTGCGAACACCGGGGAGCTGTTTTTT
cdr3_aa: CASSPPGGAANTGELFF

d_call: TRBD2
v_call: TRBV9
clone_size: NA
j_call: TRBJ2-5
cdr3_nt: TGTGCCAGCAGCCCCGGCACGGGGGGTGAAGAGACCCAGTACTTC
cdr3_aa: CASSPGTGGEETQYF

d_call: TRBD1
v_call: TRBV5-1
clone_size: NA
j_call: TRBJ1-1
cdr3_nt: TGCGCCAGCAGCGAAAGACAGGGGGCCACTGAAGCTTTCTTT
cdr3_aa: CASSERQGATEAFF

d_call: NA
v_call: TRBV7-8
clone_size: NA
j_call: TRBJ2-5
cdr3_nt: TGTGCCAGCAGCCCCAGGGAGACCCAGTACTTC
cdr3_aa: CASSPRETQYF

d_call: NA
v_call: TRBV11-2
clone_size: NA
j_call: TRBJ2-1
cdr3_nt: TGTGCCAGCAGCTACGGGAGCGCCTACAATGAGCAGTTCTTC
cdr3_aa: CASSYGSAYNEQFF

d_call: TRBD2
v_call: TRBV5-6
clone_size: NA
j_call: TRBJ2-1
cdr3_nt: TGTGCCAGCAGCTTCGGGCACAGCGGGAGTACGAATGAGCAGTTCTTC
cdr3_aa: CASSFGHSGSTNEQFF

d_call: TRBD2
v_call: TRBV5-1
clone_size: NA
j_call: TRBJ2-7
cdr3_nt: TGCGCCAGCAGCCCTGAGCGGGAGCCCTACGAGCAGTACTTC
cdr3_aa: CASSPEREPYEQYF